This TCR beta chain originates from a study of cytomegalovirus exposure and HLA in healthy donors. For the study at large: The same platform as the approximately 700 first-cohort repertoires was used for the 95 to 150 validation repertoires, a later analysis reported.

In the case of this clone: What it binds is not known.

The table came from immunoSEQ multiplex PCR; TCRdb's copy has only in-frame clones and leaves some out. The data contain some 290,000 clones, 88% of them seen just once; the ten biggest clones take up roughly 0.96%. The approximately 120-subject validation cohort, separate from the approximately 660-subject first cohort, included the donors. General study results and limits: It was around 160 TCR beta chains that were listed as cytomegalovirus-associated. Testing in vitro showed a few CMV-associated chains specific for CMV antigens.

The sample taken for sequencing was PBMCs. The clonotype was recovered from a man aged 25-40 years in good health and CMV-seronegative.

CDR3 DNA: TGTGCCAGCAGCACCCGACTAGCGGGGGCGGGAGAGACCCAGTACTTC. Residues: CASSTRLAGAGETQYF. The rearrangement joins TRBV13 to TRBJ2-5; 12 nucleotides line up with TRBD2. The CDR3 totals 16 residues. V dropped 5 bases and J dropped 4; count of bases not matched to a gene: 8. The germline gives CDR1 PRHDT, CDR2 FYEKMQ (reference sequence).